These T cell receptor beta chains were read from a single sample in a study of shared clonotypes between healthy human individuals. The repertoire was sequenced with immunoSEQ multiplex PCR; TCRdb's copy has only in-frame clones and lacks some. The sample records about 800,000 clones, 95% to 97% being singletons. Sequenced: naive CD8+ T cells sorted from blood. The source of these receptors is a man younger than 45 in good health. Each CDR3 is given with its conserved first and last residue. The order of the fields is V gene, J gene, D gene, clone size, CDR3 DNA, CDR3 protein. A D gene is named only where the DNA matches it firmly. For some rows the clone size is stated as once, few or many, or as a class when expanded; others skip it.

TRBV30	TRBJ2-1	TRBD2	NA	TGTGCCTGGTTCAAGGCTAGCGGGACGGGGGGATCCTACAATGAGCAGTTCTTC	CAWFKASGTGGSYNEQFF
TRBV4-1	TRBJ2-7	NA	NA	TGCGCCAGCAGCATAGCCCTGAGCGGGCCCTACGAGCAGTACTTC	CASSIALSGPYEQYF
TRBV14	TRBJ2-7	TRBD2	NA	TGTGCCAGCAGCCAATACCGGGGAGGGTACGAGCAGTACTTC	CASSQYRGGYEQYF
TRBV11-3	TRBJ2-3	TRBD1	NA	TGTGCCAGCAGCTTAGGGGACAGTTACACAGATACGCAGTATTTT	CASSLGDSYTDTQYF
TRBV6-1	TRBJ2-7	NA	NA	TGTGCCAGCAGAGTGCGGCACGGCGAGCAGTACTTC	CASRVRHGEQYF
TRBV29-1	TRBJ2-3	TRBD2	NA	TGCAGCGTGGAGGGACTAGCGGATAGCACAGATACGCAGTATTTT	CSVEGLADSTDTQYF
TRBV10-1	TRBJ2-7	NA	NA	TGCGCCAGCAGTGAGGCAGGGGGGTCCGAGCAGTACTTC	CASSEAGGSEQYF
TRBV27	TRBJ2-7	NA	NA	TGTGCCAGCAGTACCGGCTACGAGCAGTACTTC	CASSTGYEQYF
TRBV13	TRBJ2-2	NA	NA	TGTGCCAGCAGCCCGTCACAACAGGCGAACACCGGGGAGCTGTTTTTT	CASSPSQQANTGELFF
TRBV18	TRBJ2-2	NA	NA	TGTGCCAGCTCACCCGCGGCGGGGGAGCTGTTTTTT	CASSPAAGELFF
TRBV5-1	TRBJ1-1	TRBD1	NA	TGCGCCAGCAGCTTGGGGGCCGGGACAGATGAAGCTTTCTTT	CASSLGAGTDEAFF
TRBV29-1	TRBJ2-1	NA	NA	TGCAGTGGGGTAGGAAATGAGCAGTTCTTC	CSGVGNEQFF
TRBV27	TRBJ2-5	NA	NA	TGTGCCAGCAGTCCCCAGCTGAACCAAGAGACCCAGTACTTC	CASSPQLNQETQYF
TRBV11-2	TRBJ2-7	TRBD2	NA	TGTGCCAGCAAATCAACCGGGACTAGCGGGAGTTTTGGTGGGTACTTC	CASKSTGTSGSFGGYF
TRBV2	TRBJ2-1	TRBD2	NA	TGTGCCAGCATGATGGGTCGGGAGGCTACCTACAATGAGCAGTTCTTC	CASMMGREATYNEQFF
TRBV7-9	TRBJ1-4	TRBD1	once	TGTGCCAGCAGCATCATCGTGACAGGGGGCGTTGAAAAACTGTTTTTT	CASSIIVTGGVEKLFF
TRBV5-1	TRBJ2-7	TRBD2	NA	TGCGCCAGCAGCTTGGGGGGACTAGCGGGAGACGAGCAGTACTTC	CASSLGGLAGDEQYF
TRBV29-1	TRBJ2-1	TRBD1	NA	TGCAGCACCCGGACAGGACTTGCCTTTGAGCAGTTCTTC	CSTRTGLAFEQFF
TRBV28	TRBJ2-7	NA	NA	TGTGCCAGCAGTTACTACTACGAGCAGTACTTC	CASSYYYEQYF
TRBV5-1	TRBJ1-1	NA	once	TGCGCCAGCAGCCTATTAAGGGGAAAGAACACTGAAGCTTTCTTT	CASSLLRGKNTEAFF
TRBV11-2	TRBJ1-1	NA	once	TGTGCCAGCAGCAGCGAAAACCGAGTTGAAGCTTTCTTT	CASSSENRVEAFF
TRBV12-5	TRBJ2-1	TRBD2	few	TGTGCTAGTGGAGCGACTAGCCGGGCAAATGAGCAGTTCTTC	CASGATSRANEQFF
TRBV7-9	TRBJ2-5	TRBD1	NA	TGTGCCAGCAGCTCAGGGGGCAGGGAGACCCAGTACTTC	CASSSGGRETQYF
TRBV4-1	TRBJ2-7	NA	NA	TGCGCCAGCAGCCAACTGTCCTCCTACGAGCAGTACTTC	CASSQLSSYEQYF
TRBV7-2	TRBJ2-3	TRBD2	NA	TGTGCCAGCAGACACACTAGCGGGAGATTGTCAGATACGCAGTATTTT	CASRHTSGRLSDTQYF
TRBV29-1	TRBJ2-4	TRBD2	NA	TGCAGCGGTAGACTAGCGGACAAAAACATTCAGTACTTC	CSGRLADKNIQYF
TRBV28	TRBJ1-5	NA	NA	TGTGCCAGCAGTCACAGGGCCAATCAGCCCCAGCATTTT	CASSHRANQPQHF
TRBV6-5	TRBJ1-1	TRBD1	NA	TGTGCCAGCAGTTACTTAGGGACAGGGGGCACTGAAGCTTTCTTT	CASSYLGTGGTEAFF
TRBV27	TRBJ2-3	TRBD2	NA	TGTGCCAGCAGTTTTTGGTCTAGCGGGAGCACAGATACGCAGTATTTT	CASSFWSSGSTDTQYF
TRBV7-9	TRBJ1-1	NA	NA	TGTGCCAGCAGCCCAATAAGGGGCGCGACTGAAGCTTTCTTT	CASSPIRGATEAFF
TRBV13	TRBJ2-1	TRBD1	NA	TGTGCCAGCAGCTCAACAGGGGCGGGTGAGCAGTTCTTC	CASSSTGAGEQFF
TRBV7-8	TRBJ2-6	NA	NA	TGTGCCAGCTGGGGGCAGGAAACCTCTGGGGCCAACGTCCTGACTTTC	CASWGQETSGANVLTF
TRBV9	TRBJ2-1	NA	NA	TGTGCCAGCAGCGTAATTGAGGGCTCCTACAATGAGCAGTTCTTC	CASSVIEGSYNEQFF
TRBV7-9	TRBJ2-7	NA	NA	TGTGCCAGCAGCGGTGGGACGACGGAGATTTACGAGCAGTACTTC	CASSGGTTEIYEQYF
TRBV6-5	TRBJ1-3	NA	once	TGTGCCAGCTTGGACCCTGGAAACACCATATATTTT	CASLDPGNTIYF
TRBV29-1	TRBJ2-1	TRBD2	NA	TGCAGCGTTGGACTAGCGGAATACAATGAGCAGTTCTTC	CSVGLAEYNEQFF
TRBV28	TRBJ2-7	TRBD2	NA	TGTGCCAGCAGTTCGGGACTAGCGGGTCCGGTAGGCGAGCAGTACTTC	CASSSGLAGPVGEQYF
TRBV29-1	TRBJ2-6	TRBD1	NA	TGCAGCGTTGAAGAGGGGACAGGGAACTCTGGGGCCAACGTCCTGACTTTC	CSVEEGTGNSGANVLTF
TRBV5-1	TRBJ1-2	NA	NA	TGCGCCAGCAGCTTGGGGCAGCTACCAGAGATCGGCTACACCTTC	CASSLGQLPEIGYTF
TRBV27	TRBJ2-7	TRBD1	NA	TGTGCCAGCAGTGTGACAGGGTGGGACCTTTCGGGGCAGTACTTC	CASSVTGWDLSGQYF
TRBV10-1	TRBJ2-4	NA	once	TGCGCCAGCAGTGAGTCGGGGGCCAAAAACATTCAGTACTTC	CASSESGAKNIQYF
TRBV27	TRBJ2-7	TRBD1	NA	TGTGCCAGCAGCCCAGGCCGAAGGGGGCACGAGCAGTACTTC	CASSPGRRGHEQYF
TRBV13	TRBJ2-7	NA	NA	TGTGCCAGCAGCTTCGAGGGGTATTACGAGCAGTACTTC	CASSFEGYYEQYF
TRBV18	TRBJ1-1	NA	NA	TGTGCCAGCTCACCAGGCGCCTCAAAAAGGCGGAACACTGAAGCTTTCTTT	CASSPGASKRRNTEAFF
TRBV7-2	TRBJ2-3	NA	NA	TGTGCCAGCAGCTTAAGAGGGAGGGGGACAGATACGCAGTATTTT	CASSLRGRGTDTQYF
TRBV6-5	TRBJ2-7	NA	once	TGTGCCAGCAGAAGCCAGCTAATTTCCTACGAGCAGTACTTC	CASRSQLISYEQYF
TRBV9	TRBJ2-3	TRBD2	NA	TGTGCCAGCAGCGCCTGGACTAGTGGCACAGATACGCAGTATTTT	CASSAWTSGTDTQYF
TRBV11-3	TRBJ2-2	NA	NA	TGTGCCAGCAGCTTAGACTTCCAAACAGCGAACACCGGGGAGCTGTTTTTT	CASSLDFQTANTGELFF
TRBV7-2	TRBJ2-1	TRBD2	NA	TGTGCCAGCAGCTTACCGCCCGGCGGGGGGGACAATGAGCAGTTCTTC	CASSLPPGGGDNEQFF
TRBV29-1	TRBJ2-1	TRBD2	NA	TGCAGCGTGGCCGGGACTAGCGGGAGCGAGTACAATGAGCAGTTCTTC	CSVAGTSGSEYNEQFF
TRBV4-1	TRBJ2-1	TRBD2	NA	TGCGCCAGCAGCCACCGGACTAGCGGGAGGGGCAATGAGCAGTTCTTC	CASSHRTSGRGNEQFF
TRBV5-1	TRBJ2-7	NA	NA	TGCGCCAGCAGCCACGACCTTAAATGGGAGGAGCAGTACTTC	CASSHDLKWEEQYF
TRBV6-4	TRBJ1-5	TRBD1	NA	TGTGCCAGCAGTGAACCGGACAGGGCCCCTTTCCAGCCCCAGCATTTT	CASSEPDRAPFQPQHF
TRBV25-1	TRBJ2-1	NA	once	TGTGCCAGCAGTGAAGCGACGGAGATTGAGCAGTTCTTC	CASSEATEIEQFF
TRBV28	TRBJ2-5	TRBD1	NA	TGTGCCAGCAGTAAACAGGGGGCTCGGCGAGAGACCCAGTACTTC	CASSKQGARRETQYF
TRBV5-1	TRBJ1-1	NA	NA	TGCGCCAGCAGCTTGAGGCACGGAGTGAACACTGAAGCTTTCTTT	CASSLRHGVNTEAFF